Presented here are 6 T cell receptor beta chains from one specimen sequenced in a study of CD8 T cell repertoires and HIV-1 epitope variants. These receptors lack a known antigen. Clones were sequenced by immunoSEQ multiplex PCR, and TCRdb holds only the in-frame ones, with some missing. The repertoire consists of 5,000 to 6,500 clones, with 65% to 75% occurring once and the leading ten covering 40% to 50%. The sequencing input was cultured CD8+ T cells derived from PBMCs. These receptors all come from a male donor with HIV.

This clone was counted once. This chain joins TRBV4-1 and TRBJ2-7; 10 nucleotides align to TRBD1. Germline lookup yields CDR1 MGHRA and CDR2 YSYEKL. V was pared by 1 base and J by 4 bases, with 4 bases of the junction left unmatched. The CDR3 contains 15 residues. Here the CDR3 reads CASSQGDRGHYEQYF. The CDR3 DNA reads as TGCGCCAGCAGCCAAGGCGACAGGGGGCATTACGAGCAGTACTTC.

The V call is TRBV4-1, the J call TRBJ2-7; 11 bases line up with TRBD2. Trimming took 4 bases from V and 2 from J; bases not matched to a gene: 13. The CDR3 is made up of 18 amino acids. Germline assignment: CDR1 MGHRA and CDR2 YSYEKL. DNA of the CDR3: TGCGCCAGCAGCCCCCGACTCTTGACTAGCGGGAACACCTACGAGCAGTACTTC. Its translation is CASSPRLLTSGNTYEQYF.

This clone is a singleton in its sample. The CDR3 loop is CASSLPSGGSHGYTF. CDR3 DNA sequence: TGTGCCAGCAGCCTCCCGTCCGGAGGGTCTCATGGCTACACCTTC. The V gene is TRBV9, the J gene TRBJ1-2; D gene unclear. Germline V gives CDR1 SGDLS, CDR2 YYNGEE. The CDR3 runs 15 residues. Trimming cost V 4 bases and J 6 bases, with 19 bases left between them.

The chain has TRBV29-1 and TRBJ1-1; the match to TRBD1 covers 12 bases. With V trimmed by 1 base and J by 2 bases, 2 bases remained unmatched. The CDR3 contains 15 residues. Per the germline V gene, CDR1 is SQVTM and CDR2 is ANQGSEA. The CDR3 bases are TGCAGCGTTGAAGGGGACAGGGGGCATAACACTGAAGCTTTCTTT. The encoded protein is CSVEGDRGHNTEAFF.

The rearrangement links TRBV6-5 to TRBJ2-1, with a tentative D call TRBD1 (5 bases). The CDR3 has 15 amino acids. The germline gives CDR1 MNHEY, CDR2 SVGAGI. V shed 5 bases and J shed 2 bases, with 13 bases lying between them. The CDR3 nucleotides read TGTGCCAGCAGTCCAGACAGAACTCCCTACAATGAGCAGTTCTTC. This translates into CASSPDRTPYNEQFF.

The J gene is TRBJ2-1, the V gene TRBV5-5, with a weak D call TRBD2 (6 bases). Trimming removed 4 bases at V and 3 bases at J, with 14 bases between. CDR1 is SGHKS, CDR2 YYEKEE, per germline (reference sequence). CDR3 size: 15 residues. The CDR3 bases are TGTGCCAGCAGCCCTTTTAGCGGAAACTACAATGAGCAGTTCTTC. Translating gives CASSPFSGNYNEQFF.